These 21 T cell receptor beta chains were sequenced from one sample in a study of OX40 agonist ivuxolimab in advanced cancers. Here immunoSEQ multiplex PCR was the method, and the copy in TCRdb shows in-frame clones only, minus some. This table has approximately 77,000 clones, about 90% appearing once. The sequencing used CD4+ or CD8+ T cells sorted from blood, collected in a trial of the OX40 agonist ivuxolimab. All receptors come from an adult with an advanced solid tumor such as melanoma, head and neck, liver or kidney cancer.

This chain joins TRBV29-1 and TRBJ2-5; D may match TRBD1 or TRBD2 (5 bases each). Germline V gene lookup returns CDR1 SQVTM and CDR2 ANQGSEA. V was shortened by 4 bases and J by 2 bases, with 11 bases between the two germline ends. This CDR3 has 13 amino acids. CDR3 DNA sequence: TGCAGCGTTGGGGGGACGCCGCAAGAGACCCAGTACTTC. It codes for CSVGGTPQETQYF. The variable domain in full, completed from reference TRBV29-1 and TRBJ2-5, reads SAVISQKPSRDICQRGTSLTIQCQVDSQVTMMFWYRQQPGQSLTLIATANQGSEATYESGFVIDKFPISRPNLTFSTLTVSNMSPEDSSIYLCSVGGTPQETQYFGPGTRLLVL.

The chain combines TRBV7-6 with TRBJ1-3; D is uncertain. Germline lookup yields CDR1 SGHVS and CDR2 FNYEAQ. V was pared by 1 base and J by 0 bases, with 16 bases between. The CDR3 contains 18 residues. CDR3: CASSLDGPPSYSGNTIYF. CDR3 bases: TGTGCCAGCAGCTTAGACGGGCCTCCCTCGTACTCTGGAAACACCATATATTTT.

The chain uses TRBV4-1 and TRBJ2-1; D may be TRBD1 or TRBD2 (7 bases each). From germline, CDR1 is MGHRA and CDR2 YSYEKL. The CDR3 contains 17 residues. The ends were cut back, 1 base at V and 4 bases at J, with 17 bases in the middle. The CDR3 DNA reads TGCGCCAGCAGCCAAGGACAGGGAGGGAGCCAATACAATGAGCAGTTCTTC. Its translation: CASSQGQGGSQYNEQFF.

The CDR3 region has the DNA TGTGCCAGCAGCTTAGCACAAACCGAAAACATTCAGTACTTC. Protein product: CASSLAQTENIQYF. The chain joins TRBV7-3 to TRBJ2-4; D uncertain. The CDR3 runs to 14 residues. Germline V gene data show CDR1 as SGHTA and CDR2 as FQGTGA. V dropped 2 bases and J dropped 5 bases, with 10 bases sitting between them.

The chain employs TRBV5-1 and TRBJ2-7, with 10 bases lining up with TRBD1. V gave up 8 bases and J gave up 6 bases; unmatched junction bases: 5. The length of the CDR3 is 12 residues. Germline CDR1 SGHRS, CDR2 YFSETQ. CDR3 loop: CASGTGVGEQYF. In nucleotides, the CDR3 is TGCGCCAGTGGGACAGGGGTTGGCGAGCAGTACTTC.

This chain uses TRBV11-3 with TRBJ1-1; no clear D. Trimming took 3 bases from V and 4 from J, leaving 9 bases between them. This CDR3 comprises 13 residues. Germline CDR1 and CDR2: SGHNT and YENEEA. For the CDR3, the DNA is TGTGCCAGCAGCTTGAGGGAGAGCACTGAAGCTTTCTTT. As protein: CASSLRESTEAFF.

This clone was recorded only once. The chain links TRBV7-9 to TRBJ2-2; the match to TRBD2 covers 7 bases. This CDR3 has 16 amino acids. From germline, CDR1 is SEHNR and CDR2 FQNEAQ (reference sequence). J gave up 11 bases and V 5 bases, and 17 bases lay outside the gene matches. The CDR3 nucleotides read TGTGCCAGCAGCCCTCTTCGGGAGCGGGGCGTAGAAGAGCTGTTTTTT. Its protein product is CASSPLRERGVEELFF.

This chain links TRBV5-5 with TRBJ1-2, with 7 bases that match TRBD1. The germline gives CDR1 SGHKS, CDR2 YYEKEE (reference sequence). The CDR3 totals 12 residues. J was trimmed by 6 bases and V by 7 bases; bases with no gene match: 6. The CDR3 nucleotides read TGTGCCAGCGGCATTACAGGGGATGGCTACACCTTC. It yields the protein CASGITGDGYTF. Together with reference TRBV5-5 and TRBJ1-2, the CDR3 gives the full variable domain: DAGVTQSPTHLIKTRGQQVTLRCSPISGHKSVSWYQQVLGQGPQFIFQYYEKEERGRGNFPDRFSARQFPNYSSELNVNALLLGDSALYLCASGITGDGYTFGSGTRLTVV.

In nucleotides, the CDR3 is TGTGCCAGCAGCGCATGCGACGGCCGGCAGGTTTCGGTGCTGTTTTTT. Amino acid sequence: CASSACDGRQVSVLFF. V and J are TRBV21-1 and TRBJ2-2; TRBD1 reflects the table's D call only, with no check against the DNA. TRBV21-1 is a pseudogene segment. The CDR3 has 16 amino acids.

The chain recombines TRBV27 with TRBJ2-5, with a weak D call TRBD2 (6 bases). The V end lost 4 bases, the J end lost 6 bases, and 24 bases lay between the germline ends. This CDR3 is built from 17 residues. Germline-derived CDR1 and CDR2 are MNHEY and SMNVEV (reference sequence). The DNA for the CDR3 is TGTGCCAGCAGTTCGATCCGTTTGGAGGGAGTGGGAAAGACCCAGTACTTC. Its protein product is CASSSIRLEGVGKTQYF.

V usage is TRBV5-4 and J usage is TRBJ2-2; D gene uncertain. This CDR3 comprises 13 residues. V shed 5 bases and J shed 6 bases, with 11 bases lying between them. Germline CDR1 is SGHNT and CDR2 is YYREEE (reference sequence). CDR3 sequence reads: CASSRFGAGELFF. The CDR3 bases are TGTGCCAGCAGTAGGTTTGGGGCCGGGGAGCTGTTTTTT.

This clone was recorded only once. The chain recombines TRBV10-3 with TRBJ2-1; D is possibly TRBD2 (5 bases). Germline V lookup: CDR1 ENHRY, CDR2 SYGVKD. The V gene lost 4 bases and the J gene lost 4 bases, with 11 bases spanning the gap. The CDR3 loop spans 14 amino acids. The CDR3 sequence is CAISASSKYNEQFF. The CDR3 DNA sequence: TGTGCCATCAGTGCTAGCAGCAAATACAATGAGCAGTTCTTC.

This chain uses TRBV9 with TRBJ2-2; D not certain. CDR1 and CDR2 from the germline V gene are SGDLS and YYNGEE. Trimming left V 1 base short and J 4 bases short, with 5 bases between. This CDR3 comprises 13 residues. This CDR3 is CASSVSGTGELFF. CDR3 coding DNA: TGTGCCAGCAGCGTATCCGGCACCGGGGAGCTGTTTTTT.

This chain's CDR3 is CASSLALAGSTDTQYF. CDR3 coding DNA: TGCGCCAGCAGCTTGGCACTAGCGGGGAGCACAGATACGCAGTATTTT. V is TRBV5-1 and J is TRBJ2-3; 10 nucleotides line up with TRBD2. CDR1 is SGHRS, CDR2 YFSETQ, per germline. The CDR3 has 16 residues. V lost 0 bases and J lost 0; bases outside the gene matches: 1. Variable domain in full (rest from reference TRBV5-1 and TRBJ2-3): KAGVTQTPRYLIKTRGQQVTLSCSPISGHRSVSWYQQTPGQGLQFLFEYFSETQRNKGNFPGRFSGRQFSNSRSEMNVSTLELGDSALYLCASSLALAGSTDTQYFGPGTRLTVL.

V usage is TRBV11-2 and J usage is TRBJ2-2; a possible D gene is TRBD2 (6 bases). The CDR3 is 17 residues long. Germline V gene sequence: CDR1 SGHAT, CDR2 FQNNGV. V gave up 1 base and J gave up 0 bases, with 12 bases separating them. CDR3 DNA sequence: TGTGCCAGCAGCTTAGTCCCAGCGGGTGCGAACACCGGGGAGCTGTTTTTT. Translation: CASSLVPAGANTGELFF. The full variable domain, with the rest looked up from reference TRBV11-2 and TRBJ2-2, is EAGVAQSPRYKIIEKRQSVAFWCNPISGHATLYWYQQILGQGPKLLIQFQNNGVVDDSQLPKDRFSAERLKGVDSTLKIQPAKLEDSAVYLCASSLVPAGANTGELFFGEGSRLTVL.

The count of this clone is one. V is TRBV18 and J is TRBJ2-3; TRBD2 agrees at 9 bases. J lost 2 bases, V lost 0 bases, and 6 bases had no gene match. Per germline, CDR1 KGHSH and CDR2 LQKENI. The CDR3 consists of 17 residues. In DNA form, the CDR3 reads TGTGCCAGCTCACCACCGGGAGCGGGAGGTAACACAGATACGCAGTATTTT. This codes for CASSPPGAGGNTDTQYF.

The CDR3 region is CASSVGTGNTIYF. The DNA of the CDR3 is TGCGCCAGCAGCGTGGGGACTGGAAACACCATATATTTT. This chain joins TRBV5-1 and TRBJ1-3; the D is unclear. This CDR3 is 13 amino acids long. V was trimmed by 4 bases and J by 2 bases, leaving 7 bases between them. CDR1 is SGHRS, CDR2 YFSETQ, per germline.

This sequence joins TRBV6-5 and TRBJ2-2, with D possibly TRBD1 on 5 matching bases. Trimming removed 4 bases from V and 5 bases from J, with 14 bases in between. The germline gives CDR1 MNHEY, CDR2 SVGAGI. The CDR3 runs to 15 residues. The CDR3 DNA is TGTGCCAGCAGTTTAACAGGCGTCTTAACCGGGGAGCTGTTTTTT. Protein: CASSLTGVLTGELFF.

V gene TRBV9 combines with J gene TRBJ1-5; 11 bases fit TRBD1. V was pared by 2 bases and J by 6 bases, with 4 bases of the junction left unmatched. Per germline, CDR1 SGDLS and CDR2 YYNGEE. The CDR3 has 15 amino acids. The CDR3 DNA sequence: TGTGCCAGCAGCGTCGGGACAGGGGGGACTCAGCCCCAGCATTTT. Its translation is CASSVGTGGTQPQHF.

CDR3 DNA: TGTGCCAGCAGCCTAGAGCTGGGGGCCGGTAATGAGCAGTTCTTC. Amino acid sequence: CASSLELGAGNEQFF. V gene TRBV6-5 combines with J gene TRBJ2-1; the D gene is possibly TRBD1 (6 bases). The length of the CDR3 is 15 residues. Germline V CDR1 and CDR2: MNHEY, SVGAGI. The germline V and J ends were trimmed by 6 bases and 7 bases, with 19 bases remaining between them.

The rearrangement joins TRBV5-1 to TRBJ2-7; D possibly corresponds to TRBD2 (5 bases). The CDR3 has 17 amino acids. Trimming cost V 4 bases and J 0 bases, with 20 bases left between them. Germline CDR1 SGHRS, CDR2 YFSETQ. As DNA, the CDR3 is TGCGCCAGCAGCCCCGGGCAACATGGCGGAGGCTCCTACGAGCAGTACTTC. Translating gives CASSPGQHGGGSYEQYF.